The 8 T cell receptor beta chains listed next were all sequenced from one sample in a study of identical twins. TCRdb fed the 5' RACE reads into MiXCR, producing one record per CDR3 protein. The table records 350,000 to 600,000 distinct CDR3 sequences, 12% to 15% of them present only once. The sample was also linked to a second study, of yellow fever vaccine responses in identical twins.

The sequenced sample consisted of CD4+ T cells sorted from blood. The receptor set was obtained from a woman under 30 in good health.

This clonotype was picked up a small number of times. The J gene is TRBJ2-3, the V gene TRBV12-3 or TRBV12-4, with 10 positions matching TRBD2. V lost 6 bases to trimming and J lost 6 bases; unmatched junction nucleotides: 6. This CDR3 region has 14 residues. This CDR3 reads CASRSGRARDTQYF. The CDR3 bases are TGTGCCAGCAGGAGCGGGAGGGCCAGGGATACGCAGTATTTT.

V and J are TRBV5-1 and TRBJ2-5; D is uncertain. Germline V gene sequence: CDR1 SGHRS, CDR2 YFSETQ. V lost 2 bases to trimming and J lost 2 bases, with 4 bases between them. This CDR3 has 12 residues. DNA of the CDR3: TGCGCCAGCAGCTTTAAACAAGAGACCCAGTACTTC. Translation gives CASSFKQETQYF.

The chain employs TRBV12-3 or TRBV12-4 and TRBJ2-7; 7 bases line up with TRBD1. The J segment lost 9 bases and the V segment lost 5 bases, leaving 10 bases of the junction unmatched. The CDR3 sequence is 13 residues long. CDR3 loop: CASSPSTGTGQYF. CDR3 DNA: TGTGCCAGCAGTCCCTCGACAGGGACCGGGCAGTACTTC.

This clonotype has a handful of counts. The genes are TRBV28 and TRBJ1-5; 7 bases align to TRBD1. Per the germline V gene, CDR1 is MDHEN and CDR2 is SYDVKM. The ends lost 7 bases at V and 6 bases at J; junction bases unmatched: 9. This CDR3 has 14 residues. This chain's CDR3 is CASNHRGDIQPQHF. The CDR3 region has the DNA TGTGCCAGCAACCACAGGGGAGACATTCAGCCCCAGCATTTT.

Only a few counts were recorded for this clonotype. CDR3 protein: CASSQPPYEQYF. CDR3 DNA: TGTGCCAGCAGCCAACCCCCTTACGAGCAGTACTTC. This rearrangement joins TRBV4-2 to TRBJ2-7; D call uncertain. V lost 2 bases and J 4 bases, leaving 6 bases between the germline ends. CDR3 length: 12 residues. Germline V lookup: CDR1 LGHNA, CDR2 YNFKEQ.

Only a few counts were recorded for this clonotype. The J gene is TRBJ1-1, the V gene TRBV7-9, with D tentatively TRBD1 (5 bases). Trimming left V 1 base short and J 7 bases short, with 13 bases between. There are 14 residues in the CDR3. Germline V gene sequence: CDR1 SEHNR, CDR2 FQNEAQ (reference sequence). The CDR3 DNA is TGTGCCAGCAGCTTAGAAAGGGGAAGGGGTGAAGCTTTCTTT. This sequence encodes CASSLERGRGEAFF.

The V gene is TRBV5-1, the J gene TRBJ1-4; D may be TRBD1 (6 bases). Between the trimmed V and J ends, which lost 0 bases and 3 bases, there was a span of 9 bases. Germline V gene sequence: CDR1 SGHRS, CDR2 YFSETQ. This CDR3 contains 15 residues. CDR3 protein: CASSLGRGPNEKLFF. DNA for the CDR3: TGCGCCAGCAGCTTGGGCAGGGGCCCTAATGAAAAACTGTTTTTT.

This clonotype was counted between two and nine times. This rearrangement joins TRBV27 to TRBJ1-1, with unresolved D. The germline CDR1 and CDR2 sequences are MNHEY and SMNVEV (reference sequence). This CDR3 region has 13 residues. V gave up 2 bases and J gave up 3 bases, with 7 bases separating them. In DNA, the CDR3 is TGTGCCAGCAGTTTAAACGGGTACACTGAAGCTTTCTTT. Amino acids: CASSLNGYTEAFF.